This T cell receptor (beta chain) was identified during a study of T cell repertoires in cytomegalovirus infection. Study-level information: Public signatures in TCR beta pointed to CMV infection and matching HLA type.

TCRdb reprocessed the reads via MiXCR and lists one record per CDR3 protein. The sample holds hundreds of thousands of distinct CDR3 sequences, 24% seen once. Looked up from germline, CDR1 is SEHNR and CDR2 is FQNEAQ (reference sequence). The CDR3 extends over 15 amino acids. Unmatched junction bases numbered 9, after V lost 6 bases and J lost 5 bases. This clonotype has just a few counts. The clonotype comes from a human donor in good health (CMV status not recorded). Some clones in this sample may be carry-over from other donors' samples. Sequencing was done on a sample of CD8+ T cells from PBMCs. This sequence joins TRBV7-9 and TRBJ2-1, with 8 nucleotides matching TRBD1. The CDR3 sequence is CASRGDRGRDNEQFF. As DNA, the CDR3 is TGTGCCAGCAGGGGAGACAGGGGCCGGGACAATGAGCAGTTCTTC.